This passage covers 24 T cell receptor beta chains from one sample sequenced in a study of shared clonotypes between healthy human individuals. Libraries were prepared by immunoSEQ multiplex PCR; TCRdb keeps only in-frame clonotypes and omits some of them. The table records about 960,000 clones, approximately 76% of them present only once. Sequenced: memory CD4+ T cells sorted from blood. Stated subset: CD45RA-negative fraction. Every receptor here comes from a man aged 18-30 years in good health.

V usage is TRBV13 and J usage is TRBJ1-6; possibly TRBD1 for D (5 bases). Germline V gene sequence: CDR1 PRHDT, CDR2 FYEKMQ (reference sequence). The CDR3 has 14 amino acids. Deletions cut 1 base from V and 7 bases from J, with 8 bases between. CDR3 region: CASSLVGTNSPLHF. The CDR3 DNA is TGTGCCAGCAGCTTAGTCGGGACGAATTCACCCCTCCACTTT.

The rearrangement joins TRBV4-1 to TRBJ1-1, with a weak D call TRBD1 (6 bases). CDR1 is MGHRA and CDR2 is YSYEKL in the germline V gene. CDR3 length equals 16 residues. V gave up 1 base and J gave up 4 bases, with 16 bases separating them. CDR3 bases: TGCGCCAGCAGCCAAGCCAGGGGATCGTGGGCCACTGAAGCTTTCTTT. This translates into CASSQARGSWATEAFF.

This clone was observed a few times. The gene calls are TRBV19 and TRBJ1-4; a possible D gene is TRBD1 (6 bases). The CDR3 covers 13 residues. CDR1 is LNHDA and CDR2 is SQIVND in the germline V gene (reference sequence). The germline V and J ends were trimmed by 7 bases and 7 bases, with 13 bases remaining between them. CDR3 in amino acids: CASNGGGGEKLFF. In DNA form, the CDR3 reads TGTGCCAGTAACGGGGGCGGTGGTGAAAAACTGTTTTTT.

This chain joins TRBV4-1 and TRBJ2-5; the D call may be TRBD1 or TRBD2 (7 bases each). The CDR3 contains 16 residues. Germline CDR1 is MGHRA and CDR2 is YSYEKL. Trimming removed 4 bases at V and 1 base at J, with 16 bases between. The CDR3, as DNA: TGCGCCAGCAGCCCAGGGGGGGTAGGGGGCCAAGAGACCCAGTACTTC. This encodes CASSPGGVGGQETQYF.

This clone was detected a few times. The chain carries TRBV30 and TRBJ1-1, with D tentatively TRBD1 (6 bases). CDR3 length: 13 residues. Trimming took 3 bases from V and 4 from J, leaving 12 bases between them. Germline V gene lookup returns CDR1 GTSNPN and CDR2 SVGIG (reference sequence). The CDR3 DNA reads TGTGCCTGGAGGAGGCAGGGGAGCACTGAAGCTTTCTTT. This gives the protein CAWRRQGSTEAFF.

This chain joins TRBV19 and TRBJ2-7; D call uncertain. Germline values: CDR1 LNHDA, CDR2 SQIVND (reference sequence). Trimming cost V 3 bases and J 2 bases, with 11 bases left between them. There are 14 residues in the CDR3. As DNA, the CDR3 is TGTGCCAGTAGTATGGATGAGCCGCCCTACGAGCAGTACTTC. This sequence encodes CASSMDEPPYEQYF. The complete variable domain, with remaining parts taken from reference TRBV19 and TRBJ2-7, reads DGGITQSPKYLFRKEGQNVTLSCEQNLNHDAMYWYRQDPGQGLRLIYYSQIVNDFQKGDIAEGYSVSREKKESFPLTVTSAQKNPTAFYLCASSMDEPPYEQYFGPGTRLTVT.

As regards this clone: This sample also contains other DNA sequences that code for the same CDR3. This chain uses TRBV7-2 with TRBJ1-3, with TRBD1 matching 8 bases. V shed 4 bases and J 1 base; nucleotides not matched to a gene: 3. Germline V gene data show CDR1 as SGHTA and CDR2 as FQGNSA. This CDR3 region has 15 residues. The CDR3 nucleotides are TGTGCCAGCAGCTCAGGGGGCATTTCTGGAAACACCATATATTTT. This translates into CASSSGGISGNTIYF.

DNA for the CDR3: TGTGCCAGCAGATCAAGTGGATCCTTTGCGGGAGAGACCCAGTACTTC. The encoded protein is CASRSSGSFAGETQYF. This chain links TRBV2 with TRBJ2-5; weak D call: TRBD2 (5 bases). Deletions cut 6 bases from V and 4 bases from J, with 21 bases between. Germline V gene data show CDR1 as SNHLY and CDR2 as FYNNEI. The CDR3 contains 16 residues.

The genes are TRBV5-8 and TRBJ2-7, with 7 nucleotides matching TRBD1. CDR1 is SGHTS, CDR2 YDEGEE, per germline. V was pared by 6 bases and J by 1 base, with 13 bases of the junction left unmatched. This CDR3 has 16 residues. The CDR3 DNA reads TGTGCCAGCATCCGGACAGGCAATTTATTTTCCTACGAGCAGTACTTC. As protein: CASIRTGNLFSYEQYF.

The chain couples TRBV14 to TRBJ2-1, with 10 bases identical to TRBD2. The CDR3 is 18 residues long. V gave up 4 bases and J gave up 0 bases; unmatched junction bases: 9. CDR1 and CDR2 from the germline V gene are SGHDN and FVKESK. The CDR3 region has the DNA TGTGCCAGCAGCCCCGGACTAGCGGAGGGAAGCTCCTACAATGAGCAGTTCTTC. It specifies CASSPGLAEGSSYNEQFF.

V is TRBV5-1 and J is TRBJ2-7; 10 bases line up with TRBD1. Germline CDR1 reads SGHRS; CDR2 reads YFSETQ. The CDR3 runs 15 residues. After removal of 0 bases from V and 4 bases from J, the junction contained 4 bases not matched to a gene. CDR3: CASSLGGQGIYEQYF. The CDR3 DNA is TGCGCCAGCAGCTTGGGGGGACAGGGGATTTACGAGCAGTACTTC.

The chain has TRBV28 and TRBJ1-2, with 9 bases fitting TRBD1. The CDR3 is 16 residues long. Germline V gene lookup returns CDR1 MDHEN and CDR2 SYDVKM. Unmatched junction bases numbered 14, after V lost 4 bases and J lost 8 bases. Written as DNA, the CDR3 is TGTGCCAGCAGTTCCCCCGGGACAGGGACCCGAGGAGGCTACACCTTC. Encoded protein: CASSSPGTGTRGGYTF.

J is TRBJ2-7 and V is TRBV6-6; 8 bases map to TRBD1. This CDR3 region has 16 residues. The germline gives CDR1 MNHNY, CDR2 SVGAGI (reference sequence). V was clipped by 2 bases and J by 2 bases; unmatched bases: 8. CDR3 loop: CASSYANPGQAYEQYF. The DNA of the CDR3 is TGTGCCAGCAGTTACGCAAATCCGGGACAGGCCTACGAGCAGTACTTC.

V and J are TRBV2 and TRBJ1-5; TRBD1 matches 7 bases. CDR1 SNHLY and CDR2 FYNNEI come from the germline V gene. CDR3 length: 14 residues. J lost 7 bases, V lost 1 base, and 4 bases had no gene match. The CDR3, as DNA: TGTGCCAGCAGTGAAGGCAGGGGGTCCCAGCCCCAGCATTTT. It translates to CASSEGRGSQPQHF.

This sequence joins TRBV7-8 and TRBJ1-6, with a tentative D call TRBD1 (5 bases). The CDR3 runs 14 residues. V was cut by 4 bases and J by 9 bases, with 13 bases left in between. Germline V CDR1 and CDR2: SGHVS, FQNEAQ. Here the CDR3 reads CASSSGFVGSPLHF. In DNA, the CDR3 is TGTGCCAGCAGCTCAGGGTTCGTCGGTTCACCCCTCCACTTT.

CDR3 sequence reads: CASSLVAGAYNEQFF. CDR3 in DNA: TGTGCCAGCAGCCTGGTGGCGGGGGCCTACAATGAGCAGTTCTTC. This chain connects TRBV11-2 to TRBJ2-1; TRBD2 matches at 7 bases. After removal of 5 bases from V and 2 bases from J, the junction contained 6 bases not matched to a gene. Per germline, CDR1 SGHAT and CDR2 FQNNGV. This CDR3 comprises 15 residues.

This clone has at least ten counts. CDR3 bases: TGTGCTAGTGGTCAGACTTTCTTT. Amino acids: CASGQTFF. The V call is TRBV12-5, the J call TRBJ1-1; D unresolved. V was shortened by 5 bases and J by 12 bases, with 4 bases between the two germline ends. Germline CDR1 and CDR2: LGHNT and FRNRAP. The CDR3 is made up of 8 amino acids.

This clone has a single count. The chain is built from TRBV30 and TRBJ2-7; D unresolved. The germline V gene has CDR1 GTSNPN and CDR2 SVGIG (reference sequence). Trimming took 8 bases from V and 3 from J, leaving 14 bases between them. The CDR3 spans 12 residues. CDR3 sequence: CAATGLDYEQYF. CDR3 nucleotides: TGTGCCGCGACGGGCCTGGACTACGAGCAGTACTTC.

On this clone itself: The same CDR3 also results from other DNA sequences found in this sample. The chain employs TRBV5-1 and TRBJ1-1, with 8 positions matching TRBD1. This CDR3 is built from 14 residues. V shed 3 bases, J shed 4 bases, and the junction held 5 bases outside the gene matches. Germline V gene sequence: CDR1 SGHRS, CDR2 YFSETQ. DNA for the CDR3: TGCGCCAGCAGCTCTCAGGGGGCCGGCACTGAAGCTTTCTTT. Translating it yields CASSSQGAGTEAFF.

The chain is built from TRBV5-1 and TRBJ1-2; TRBD1 might be the D (5 bases). The germline V gene has CDR1 SGHRS and CDR2 YFSETQ. The CDR3 has 16 amino acids. With 2 bases removed from V and 2 bases from J, the gap between germline ends came to 16 bases. Here the CDR3 reads CASSFGPGGANYGYTF. The CDR3 coding sequence is TGCGCCAGCAGCTTTGGGCCGGGAGGGGCAAACTATGGCTACACCTTC.

This chain joins TRBV7-2 and TRBJ2-2; no firm D call. CDR3 length: 14 amino acids. Germline loops: CDR1 SGHTA, CDR2 FQGNSA. The V end was cut by 6 bases, the J end by 6 bases, with 14 bases between. The CDR3 DNA is TGTGCCAGCAGGAAAGAGATGGTAGCCGGGGAGCTGTTTTTT. Amino acid sequence: CASRKEMVAGELFF.

As regards this clone: An end of the junction differs from the germline gene, which may be a read error. The chain is built from TRBV6-6 and TRBJ2-1, with TRBD2 as a possible D gene (6 bases). The CDR3 contains 13 residues. Germline-derived CDR1 and CDR2 are MNHNY and SVGAGI (reference sequence). CDR3 region: CASSSAGGPTLIF. The CDR3, as DNA: TGTGCCAGCAGTTCTGCAGGAGGGCCGACTCTGATCTTC.

In this sample, this clone turned up many times. Other DNA sequences in the same sample also yield this CDR3. This chain joins TRBV18 and TRBJ1-2; no firm D call. The CDR3 contains 12 residues. The V gene lost 2 bases and the J gene lost 5 bases, with 6 bases spanning the gap. The germline V gene has CDR1 KGHSH and CDR2 LQKENI. CDR3 coding DNA: TGTGCCAGCTCACCAGAAGGATATGGCTACACCTTC. Translation gives CASSPEGYGYTF.

V and J are TRBV19 and TRBJ1-6; 9 nucleotides agree with TRBD1. The CDR3 consists of 15 residues. Germline CDR1 LNHDA, CDR2 SQIVND (reference sequence). V trimming: 6 bases; J trimming: 6 bases; junction bases outside the gene matches: 6. CDR3 residues: CASSRGQGGNSPLHF. The CDR3 DNA sequence: TGTGCCAGTAGCCGGGGACAGGGAGGTAATTCACCCCTCCACTTT.